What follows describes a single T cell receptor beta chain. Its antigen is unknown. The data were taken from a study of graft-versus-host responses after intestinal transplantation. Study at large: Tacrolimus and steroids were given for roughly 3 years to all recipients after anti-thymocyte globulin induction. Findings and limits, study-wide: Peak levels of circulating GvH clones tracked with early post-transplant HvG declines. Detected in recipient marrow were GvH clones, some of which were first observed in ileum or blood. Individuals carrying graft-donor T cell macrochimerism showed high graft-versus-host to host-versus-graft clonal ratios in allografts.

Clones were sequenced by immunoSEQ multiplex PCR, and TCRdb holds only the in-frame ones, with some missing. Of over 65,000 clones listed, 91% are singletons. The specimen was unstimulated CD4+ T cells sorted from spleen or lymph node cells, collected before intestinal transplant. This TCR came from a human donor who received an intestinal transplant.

As DNA, the CDR3 is TGCGCCAGCAGCGACGCCAAGGGAGTCCCTCCCTACGAGCAGTACTTC. This translates into CASSDAKGVPPYEQYF. The chain is built from TRBV4-1 and TRBJ2-7, with a weak D call TRBD2 (5 bases). Germline assignment: CDR1 MGHRA and CDR2 YSYEKL. V was cut by 5 bases and J by 2 bases, with 19 bases left in between. The CDR3 spans 16 residues.